The present T cell receptor (beta chain) was sequenced within a study of T cell responses to AZD1222 COVID-19 vaccine. Worth noting for this clone: What it binds is not known.

The study's findings and limits: Donor demographics were predominantly white British with a female majority; clonal diversity may be underestimated. The study found Spike-specific TCR breadth and depth rose after two AZD1222 doses. Of spike-specific TCRs, nearly half reportedly target regions left unmutated in variants.

Assay used: immunoSEQ multiplex PCR; TCRdb lists only in-frame clones, some missing. This table holds about 93,000 clones, about 86% found once. Trimming removed 1 base from V and 4 bases from J, with 14 bases in between. Germline-derived CDR1 and CDR2 are SGHNT and YYREEE (reference sequence). CDR3 length: 15 residues. The sample here was peripheral blood, taken on day 0 of AZD1222 vaccination. This clonotype was obtained from an adult in good health. This rearrangement joins TRBV5-4 to TRBJ2-5; possibly TRBD1 for D (6 bases). CDR3 loop: CASSLSPADRETQYF. The CDR3 DNA reads as TGTGCCAGCAGCTTGTCCCCGGCGGACAGAGAGACCCAGTACTTC.